These 12 T cell receptor beta chains were all obtained from the same sample, sequenced in a study of T cell responses to AZD1222 COVID-19 vaccine. Data came from immunoSEQ multiplex PCR; TCRdb stores just in-frame clones and leaves some out. The table shows approximately 180,000 clones, with over 80% occurring only once. The sample in question was peripheral blood, obtained 28 days after the second dose of the MenACWY control vaccine. The receptor source for this set is an adult who received the MenACWY meningococcal vaccine as a control.

The rearrangement uses TRBV9 and TRBJ1-3; tentative D call: TRBD1 (5 bases). This CDR3 has 16 residues. The germline CDR1 and CDR2 sequences are SGDLS and YYNGEE. The V end was cut by 4 bases, the J end by 4 bases, with 18 bases between. The CDR3 reads CASSPGGRGLGNTIYF. The CDR3, as DNA: TGTGCCAGCAGCCCAGGCGGCCGGGGGTTAGGAAACACCATATATTTT. The full variable domain, its missing parts supplied by reference TRBV9 and TRBJ1-3, is DSGVTQTPKHLITATGQRVTLRCSPRSGDLSVYWYQQSLDQGLQFLIQYYNGEERAKGNILERFSAQQFPDLHSELNLSSLELGDSALYFCASSPGGRGLGNTIYFGEGSWLTVV.

The J gene is TRBJ1-2, the V gene TRBV30, with D perhaps TRBD1 (5 bases). The germline CDR1 and CDR2 sequences are GTSNPN and SVGIG (reference sequence). Trimming cost V 1 base and J 6 bases, with 18 bases left between them. This CDR3 spans 15 amino acids. This CDR3 reads CAWSGAAWGGDGYTF. The CDR3 DNA reads as TGTGCCTGGAGTGGAGCCGCCTGGGGAGGGGATGGCTACACCTTC.

Worth noting for this clone: Other DNA sequences of this sample code for an identical CDR3. The V gene is TRBV30, the J gene TRBJ1-1; D call uncertain. The ends were cut back, 1 base at V and 0 bases at J, with 6 bases in the middle. CDR3 length equals 13 residues. Germline CDR1 GTSNPN, CDR2 SVGIG (reference sequence). CDR3 in DNA: TGTGCCTGGAGTGGGGGTATGAACACTGAAGCTTTCTTT. It specifies CAWSGGMNTEAFF.

J is TRBJ2-2 and V is TRBV28, with D possibly being TRBD1 or TRBD2 (5 bases each). CDR3 length equals 14 residues. Germline V gives CDR1 MDHEN, CDR2 SYDVKM. Trimming stripped 8 bases from V and 3 bases from J, with 13 bases between. CDR3 in DNA: TGTGCCAGCGGCCACGGGGCCTACACCGGGGAGCTGTTTTTT. Protein product: CASGHGAYTGELFF. Variable domain in full (rest from reference TRBV28 and TRBJ2-2): DVKVTQSSRYLVKRTGEKVFLECVQDMDHENMFWYRQDPGLGLRLIYFSYDVKMKEKGDIPEGYSVSREKKERFSLILESASTNQTSMYLCASGHGAYTGELFFGEGSRLTVL.

The chain recombines TRBV11-1 with TRBJ1-6; D not certain. The CDR3 sequence is 13 residues long. Deletions cut 1 base from V and 8 bases from J, with 6 bases between. Looked up from germline, CDR1 is SGHAT and CDR2 is FQDESV (reference sequence). CDR3 loop: CASSLDIHSPLHF. The DNA of the CDR3 is TGTGCCAGCAGCTTAGACATTCATTCACCCCTCCACTTT.

The chain is built from TRBV9 and TRBJ2-3, with D perhaps TRBD1 (5 bases). Per the germline V gene, CDR1 is SGDLS and CDR2 is YYNGEE. The CDR3 spans 15 residues. Deletions cut 0 bases from V and 1 base from J, with 9 bases between. CDR3 sequence (DNA): TGTGCCAGCAGCGTAGTCCAGGGTGGCACAGATACGCAGTATTTT. Translated, it gives CASSVVQGGTDTQYF.

J is TRBJ2-4 and V is TRBV30, with D uncertain. Germline CDR1 reads GTSNPN; CDR2 reads SVGIG (reference sequence). The CDR3 has 11 amino acids. The germline V and J ends were trimmed by 2 bases and 5 bases, with 4 bases remaining between them. DNA of the CDR3: TGTGCCTGGAGTAGCGAAAACATTCAGTACTTC. Its translation: CAWSSENIQYF.

Concerning this clone: Other DNA sequences in the sample encode the same CDR3. This chain joins TRBV3-1 (or the pseudogene TRBV3-2) and TRBJ2-2; D possibly corresponds to TRBD2 (6 bases). The CDR3 extends over 16 amino acids. Germline loops: CDR1 LGHDT, CDR2 YNNKEL (reference sequence). V shed 1 base and J shed 1 base, with 10 bases lying between them. For the CDR3, the DNA is TGTGCCAGCAGCCAAGTTCCCGGGGGGAACACCGGGGAGCTGTTTTTT. Translation gives CASSQVPGGNTGELFF.

The chain is built from TRBV6-1 and TRBJ1-1; 8 bases line up with TRBD1. CDR1 is MNHNS, CDR2 SASEGT, per germline. J gave up 4 bases and V 1 base, and 2 bases lay outside the gene matches. The CDR3 contains 14 residues. CDR3 sequence (DNA): TGTGCCAGCAGTGAAGGACAGGGGATCACTGAAGCTTTCTTT. Protein product: CASSEGQGITEAFF.

The V call is TRBV5-4, the J call TRBJ1-2; D is unresolved. The germline V and J ends were trimmed by 4 bases and 6 bases, with 19 bases remaining between them. Per the germline V gene, CDR1 is SGHNT and CDR2 is YYREEE (reference sequence). This CDR3 comprises 15 residues. The CDR3 here is CASSPGGERWDGYTF. The DNA of the CDR3 is TGTGCCAGCAGCCCCGGCGGTGAGAGGTGGGATGGCTACACCTTC.

The chain carries TRBV6-5 and TRBJ1-4; D uncertain. Germline V gene lookup returns CDR1 MNHEY and CDR2 SVGAGI. With 4 bases removed from V and 0 bases from J, the gap between germline ends came to 9 bases. CDR3 length: 15 amino acids. As DNA, the CDR3 is TGTGCCAGCAGTTCAGGAGATGCAACTAATGAAAAACTGTTTTTT. Translated: CASSSGDATNEKLFF.

This clone occurred once. The chain carries TRBV27 and TRBJ1-1, with 7 bases fitting TRBD1. Germline CDR1 is MNHEY and CDR2 is SMNVEV (reference sequence). The length of the CDR3 is 14 residues. The J segment lost 6 bases and the V segment lost 6 bases, leaving 10 bases of the junction unmatched. CDR3 in DNA: TGTGCCAGCAGGACCCAGACAGGGCGATCTGAAGCTTTCTTT. It codes for CASRTQTGRSEAFF.